This TCR beta chain comes out of a study of shared clonotypes between healthy human individuals. CDR1 and CDR2 from the germline V gene are SGHRS and YFSETQ. The CDR3 runs to 14 residues. The V end lost 0 bases, the J end lost 11 bases, and 16 bases lay between the germline ends. Sequencing was performed with immunoSEQ multiplex PCR; in TCRdb, only in-frame clones are kept and a portion is missing. The sample includes roughly 1,500,000 clones, just under 99% of them seen just once. The chain employs TRBV5-1 and TRBJ2-3; D not resolved. Source material: naive CD4+ T cells sorted from blood. The sample's subset: CD45RA+ positively selected. The TCR originated in a young man in good health. The CDR3 sequence is CASSLELTSLGQYF. The CDR3, as DNA: TGCGCCAGCAGCTTGGAGTTGACCTCGCTCGGGCAGTATTTT. The full variable domain, rest sourced from reference TRBV5-1 and TRBJ2-3, is KAGVTQTPRYLIKTRGQQVTLSCSPISGHRSVSWYQQTPGQGLQFLFEYFSETQRNKGNFPGRFSGRQFSNSRSEMNVSTLELGDSALYLCASSLELTSLGQYFGPGTRLTVL.